This T cell receptor beta chain derives from a study of radiotherapy plus CTLA-4 blockade in lung cancer. Germline V lookup: CDR1 MGHRA, CDR2 YSYEKL. J was trimmed by 3 bases and V by 0 bases; bases with no gene match: 6. The CDR3 has 16 residues. The method was immunoSEQ multiplex PCR; TCRdb's version includes in-frame clones alone and lacks a portion of them. The sample has 80,000 to 100,000 clones; 70% to 90% are singletons. The study treated chemo-refractory metastatic non-small-cell lung cancer patients with focal radiation plus ipilimumab CTLA-4 blockade. A note on this clone: Its antigen is not known.

Whole-study findings and limits: Reportedly, early blood T cell clone dynamics best predicted response, with interferon-beta.

The rearrangement links TRBV4-1 to TRBJ1-1; 8 nucleotides match TRBD1. The sequence derives from a human donor with non-small cell lung cancer that progressed on radiotherapy plus ipilimumab. Material: peripheral blood, obtained from a patient treated with radiotherapy plus ipilimumab. The CDR3 DNA follows: TGCGCCAGCAGCCAAGAGCGTACCAGGGGGCACACTGAAGCTTTCTTT. Protein sequence: CASSQERTRGHTEAFF.